The 11 T cell receptor beta chains below come from one sample, sequenced in a study of cytomegalovirus exposure and HLA in healthy donors. Amplification used 60 Vbeta primers and 13 Jbeta primers. Sequencing used immunoSEQ multiplex PCR; TCRdb keeps in-frame clones, though not all of them. In the table there are roughly 34,000 clones, about 79% of which are singletons. The specimen sequenced was PBMCs. These receptors were taken from a woman between 18 and 30 years old in good health and CMV-seronegative.

The chain joins TRBV11-2 to TRBJ2-7, with TRBD2 matching over 11 bases. The CDR3 contains 13 residues. V lost 4 bases, J lost 10 bases, and 6 bases stayed unmatched. The V gene's germline CDR1 is SGHAT and CDR2 FQNNGV. Here the CDR3 DNA reads TGTGCCAGCAGCTACCTGACTAGCGGGGTCCAGTACTTC. As protein: CASSYLTSGVQYF.

The J gene is TRBJ2-7, the V gene TRBV9, with 8 bases lining up with TRBD2. Germline CDR1 is SGDLS and CDR2 is YYNGEE. V lost 1 base, J lost 4 bases, and 7 bases stayed unmatched. This CDR3 is 15 amino acids long. This CDR3 reads CASSVSREAPYEQYF. The DNA of the CDR3 is TGTGCCAGCAGCGTATCGCGGGAGGCCCCTTACGAGCAGTACTTC.

The CDR3, as DNA: TGTGCCAGCAGTTTAGCAGGGGTTCAAGTTGGGGCTTTCTTT. Its translation is CASSLAGVQVGAFF. V gene TRBV6-6 combines with J gene TRBJ1-1, with a weak D call TRBD1 (6 bases). The CDR3 extends over 14 amino acids. Trimming took off 4 bases at V and 11 bases at J, with 20 bases between the two ends. Germline-derived CDR1 and CDR2 are MNHNY and SVGAGI (reference sequence).

This chain links TRBV9 with TRBJ2-7; D gene ambiguous. V was pared by 0 bases and J by 0 bases, with 10 bases between. The CDR3 length is 15 residues. Germline V gene data show CDR1 as SGDLS and CDR2 as YYNGEE. The CDR3 nucleotides read TGTGCCAGCAGCGTAGGTGGAGACTCCTCCTACGAGCAGTACTTC. Translating it yields CASSVGGDSSYEQYF.

The chain uses TRBV7-2 and TRBJ2-7, with D maybe TRBD2 (6 bases). The CDR3 is made up of 15 amino acids. Germline-derived CDR1 and CDR2 are SGHTA and FQGNSA. Trimming took off 1 base at V and 0 bases at J, with 10 bases between the two ends. Here the CDR3 reads CASSLGGVRSYEQYF. The CDR3 nucleotides read TGTGCCAGCAGCTTAGGCGGGGTACGCTCCTACGAGCAGTACTTC.

This chain links TRBV28 with TRBJ1-4; 8 nucleotides match TRBD1. The CDR3 is made up of 16 amino acids. J gave up 8 bases and V 1 base, and 9 bases lay outside the gene matches. The germline gives CDR1 MDHEN, CDR2 SYDVKM. CDR3 nucleotides: TGTGCCAGCAGTTTATCTTACAGGGGGACAGGAGAAAAACTGTTTTTT. It codes for CASSLSYRGTGEKLFF.

The V and J genes are TRBV7-3 and TRBJ2-1, with 7 bases fitting TRBD2. Germline loops: CDR1 SGHTA, CDR2 FQGTGA. V dropped 6 bases and J dropped 8; count of bases not matched to a gene: 7. CDR3 length equals 13 residues. The CDR3 protein is CASRRVTSDEQFF. The CDR3 region has the DNA TGTGCCAGCAGGCGCGTCACTAGCGATGAGCAGTTCTTC.

This chain links TRBV18 with TRBJ2-3, with 10 bases identical to TRBD1. The CDR3 extends over 15 amino acids. Germline V gene data show CDR1 as KGHSH and CDR2 as LQKENI. V gave up 3 bases and J gave up 4 bases; unmatched junction bases: 4. CDR3 loop: CASSPGTGVADTQYF. DNA of the CDR3: TGTGCCAGCTCACCCGGGACAGGGGTGGCAGATACGCAGTATTTT.

CDR3 region: CASRTRGRPWVNTEAFF. CDR3 in DNA: TGTGCCAGCAGAACTCGAGGGAGACCCTGGGTGAACACTGAAGCTTTCTTT. The rearrangement joins TRBV7-3 to TRBJ1-1; D call uncertain. Trimming shortened V by 6 bases and J by 0 bases, and 20 bases separated the two germline ends. Germline CDR1 and CDR2: SGHTA and FQGTGA. CDR3 length: 17 residues.

V usage is TRBV18 and J usage is TRBJ1-6; D unclear. Germline CDR1 is KGHSH and CDR2 is LQKENI. The CDR3 spans 14 residues. Trimming shortened V by 2 bases and J by 7 bases, and 9 bases separated the two germline ends. CDR3 nucleotide sequence: TGTGCCAGCTCACCAGAAGGGAGAAATTCACCCCTCCACTTT. As protein: CASSPEGRNSPLHF. Looking up the rest from reference TRBV18 and TRBJ1-6 gives the full variable domain: NAGVMQNPRHLVRRRGQEARLRCSPMKGHSHVYWYRQLPEEGLKFMVYLQKENIIDESGMPKERFSAEFPKEGPSILRIQQVVRGDSAAYFCASSPEGRNSPLHFGNGTRLTVT.

The rearrangement uses TRBV18 and TRBJ2-7, with a possible D match to TRBD2 (5 bases). V lost 1 base and J lost 1, with 8 bases in between. CDR3 length: 14 amino acids. The germline V gene encodes CDR1 KGHSH and CDR2 LQKENI. CDR3 sequence reads: CASSPLGDSYEQYF. CDR3 bases: TGTGCCAGCTCACCACTCGGGGATTCCTACGAGCAGTACTTC.